Below are 8 T cell receptor beta chains sequenced from a single sample in a study of CD8 T cells in Susac syndrome. The authors reverse transcribed roughly 0.5 to 1 ug RNA with random hexamers. TCRdb re-called the immunoSEQ multiplex PCR reads with MiXCR, one entry per CDR3 protein. The sample carries about 210,000 distinct CDR3 sequences, roughly 93% recorded once. The sample consisted of CD4+ T cells from PBMCs. Every receptor here comes from a human donor with Susac syndrome.

The rearrangement joins TRBV19 to TRBJ1-5; no clear D gene. The CDR3 is 14 amino acids. Germline V CDR1 and CDR2: LNHDA, SQIVND (reference sequence). The V and J ends lost 2 bases and 3 bases respectively, with 8 bases between them. CDR3 region: CASSITNPNQPQHF. In nucleotides, the CDR3 is TGTGCCAGTAGTATAACCAACCCCAATCAGCCCCAGCATTTT. The whole variable domain, remainder taken from reference TRBV19 and TRBJ1-5, is DGGITQSPKYLFRKEGQNVTLSCEQNLNHDAMYWYRQDPGQGLRLIYYSQIVNDFQKGDIAEGYSVSREKKESFPLTVTSAQKNPTAFYLCASSITNPNQPQHFGDGTRLSIL.

This chain uses TRBV12-3 or TRBV12-4 with TRBJ2-5; D remains ambiguous. The CDR3 is made up of 14 amino acids. The V end lost 3 bases, the J end lost 5 bases, and 13 bases lay between the germline ends. CDR3 nucleotides: TGTGCCAGCAGTTTGGAGAACGCCAAGGAGACCCAGTACTTC. Translation: CASSLENAKETQYF.

The chain's CDR3 is CATSRDRGQGTHRTQETQYF. The DNA of the CDR3 is TGTGCCACCAGCAGAGATCGGGGCCAGGGGACTCATCGCACCCAAGAGACCCAGTACTTC. This chain uses TRBV15 with TRBJ2-5; tentatively, D is TRBD1 or TRBD2 (6 bases each). V was clipped by 0 bases and J by 1 base, with 24 bases between them. The CDR3 has 20 amino acids. Germline CDR1 reads LNHNV; CDR2 reads YYDKDF (reference sequence).

CDR3 protein: CASSQDHNSNQPQHF. The CDR3 DNA sequence: TGTGCCAGCAGCCAAGATCACAATAGCAATCAGCCCCAGCATTTT. This chain links TRBV3-1 with TRBJ1-5; no firm D call. The CDR3 covers 15 residues. Germline V CDR1 and CDR2: LGHDT, YNNKEL (reference sequence). V lost 0 bases, J lost 0 bases, and 6 bases lay in between. Full variable domain (remainder filled in from reference TRBV3-1 and TRBJ1-5): DTAVSQTPKYLVTQMGNDKSIKCEQNLGHDTMYWYKQDSKKFLKIMFSYNNKELIINETVPNRFSPKSPDKAHLNLHINSLELGDSAVYFCASSQDHNSNQPQHFGDGTRLSIL.

This chain uses TRBV9 with TRBJ1-6, with TRBD1 identical over 9 bases. V shed 6 bases and J 7 bases; nucleotides not matched to a gene: 5. Germline CDR1 is SGDLS and CDR2 is YYNGEE. CDR3 length equals 14 residues. CDR3 sequence reads: CASNRDRANSPLHF. The CDR3 region has the DNA TGTGCCAGCAACCGGGACAGGGCCAATTCACCCCTCCACTTT.

The V call is TRBV20-1, the J call TRBJ2-5; 10 bases fit TRBD2. Germline V gene lookup returns CDR1 DFQATT and CDR2 SNEGSKA (reference sequence). The CDR3 is made up of 15 amino acids. The V segment lost 0 bases and the J segment 5 bases; nucleotides outside the gene matches: 6. CDR3 DNA sequence: TGCAGTGCTAGAGATTCAAGCGGGGGGGAGGAGACCCAGTACTTC. Its translation: CSARDSSGGEETQYF.

Here the CDR3 reads CASSLVPPGYGYTF. In DNA form, the CDR3 reads TGTGCCAGCAGCTTGGTCCCCCCGGGGTATGGCTACACCTTC. V gene TRBV7-9 combines with J gene TRBJ1-2; no clear D gene. CDR1 SEHNR and CDR2 FQNEAQ come from the germline V gene (reference sequence). Trimming left V 3 bases short and J 5 bases short, with 13 bases between. This CDR3 spans 14 amino acids.

Only one count was recorded for this clonotype. CDR3 loop: CASSFDRGVNTEAFF. The CDR3 DNA reads TGTGCCAGCAGCTTTGACAGGGGAGTGAACACTGAAGCTTTCTTT. The rearrangement joins TRBV13 to TRBJ1-1; TRBD1 agrees at 8 bases. The V gene's germline CDR1 is PRHDT and CDR2 FYEKMQ (reference sequence). This CDR3 spans 15 amino acids. The V segment lost 3 bases and the J segment 0 bases; nucleotides outside the gene matches: 3.